This T cell receptor beta chain was sequenced in a study of naive and memory T cell subsets listed by TCRdb under 2017. With respect to the entire study: An open-source, UMI-based TCR alpha and beta sequencing pipeline was applied to sorted naive and memory peripheral blood T cell subsets. RNA was DNase-treated and reverse transcribed with TCR constant-region primers, mostly using SuperScript III. The results of the functional CMV T cell responses matched the IgG serology results in every case. Results the study describes overall, beyond this receptor: The abundance of TCRs followed a power law with an exponent that differed between naive and memory subsets yet stayed consistent across the three individuals. A clonotype was defined as a single alpha or beta chain sequence rather than as a paired alpha/beta receptor. After error correction, over 95% of naive TCR sequences appeared only once, giving much steeper abundance distributions than memory subsets. A few larger clonotypes were present in naive repertoires, particularly the CD8 repertoires, and these clonotypes were possibly memory cells re-expressing CD45RA. In both CD4 and CD8 cells, a rise in Gini index and a fall in Shannon and inverse Simpson diversity were observed from naive through CM, EM and EMRA. The repertoire findings for the naive and memory subsets could not be validated against a ground truth because none was available. RNA-based TCR counts may be influenced by expression changes linked to T cell activation and differentiation.

From the second PCR step on, the TCR alpha and beta chain libraries were amplified in separate reactions. To determine each donor's CMV status, fresh PBMCs were stimulated overnight with CMV viral lysate, and IFNgamma production from CD4+ T cells was then assessed. CD4 T cells were positively selected using Miltenyi beads, after which CD8 T cells were positively selected from the CD4-negative fraction. After staining for CD3, CD4, CD8, CD45RA, CD27 and a live/dead dye, cells were sorted on a BD Aria II into four subsets based on CD45RA and CD27. A few healthy volunteers provided blood, and the blood of each volunteer was split into CD4 and CD8 T cells and then into four differentiation subsets. Roughly 0.13 L of peripheral blood was collected from each donor, and PBMC were isolated by Ficoll-Paque PLUS density-gradient centrifugation. Sorted cells were lysed in RLT buffer, and RNA was extracted with a Qiagen RNeasy kit and stored at -80°C.

With respect to this clonotype: Its specific antigen is unknown. A much more abundant neighbour one base away suggests this may be a read error.

The germline V gene encodes CDR1 SGDLS and CDR2 YYNGEE. Trimming removed 7 bases from V and 4 bases from J; the gene matches leave 13 bases unexplained. The CDR3 covers 17 residues, taking in both the cysteine and the phenylalanine. Only the CDR3 DNA stays, 51 bases, in frame from base 1. The library was prepared using UMI-ligation and nested PCR. An equimolar mix of two oligonucleotides covering both TRBC1 and TRBC2 was used as the beta constant-region primer. Four rounds of PCR, combining the SP2 primer with nested alpha and beta constant-region primers, were used to amplify the ligated cDNA. A single-stranded oligonucleotide containing the SP2 primer and a 12-nucleotide UMI was joined to the 3' end of the cDNA by T4 RNA ligase 1. Incubation of the ligation reaction lasted roughly 20-24 hours at 16 degrees C. PCR2 was typically performed as a SYBR Green qPCR and was stopped at a predetermined threshold so that over-amplification was prevented. Agencourt AMPure XP magnetic beads were used for all purifications after the first. Libraries were quantified by Qubit and checked on a TapeStation, where a main peak was expected near 650 bp. Pooled libraries were sequenced on an Illumina MiSeq using v2 2x251 paired-end kits, and typically roughly 1-2.1 million reads were obtained per sample. Each sample library was pooled at approximately 4.2 nM, and about 5-7% PhiX was included to improve cluster recognition. Per the authors' processing: Decombinator assigned V and J genes to Demultiplexor-processed FASTQ reads by tag matching, allowing a single base-pair mismatch. Collapsinator relied on UMIs to fix sequencing errors as well as frequency errors caused by PCR heterogeneity. TCRs were translated and CDR3s were extracted from the conserved cysteine to the FGXG phenylalanine by CDR3Translator, with non-productive sequences being flagged. Gini, Shannon entropy and inverse Simpson indices were calculated on repertoires that had been subsampled to equal numbers of UMI-defined TCRs. Within the linear range, a power law was fitted by maximum likelihood to the distributions of clonotype abundance. On one naive CD8 sample, the pipeline and MIGEC gave similar UMI counts, unique TCR numbers and clonal distributions. In one analysis, naive TCRs that were also found in any memory subset of the same donor were excluded from the naive repertoire. A set of 7,322 CMV-associated CDR3 sequences, compiled from VDJdb and a published dataset, was used to search the repertoires. The raw public data were reprocessed by TCRdb itself: fastp quality trimming at Q25, MiXCR clonotype calling, in-frame beta chains only. Rows merge per CDR3 protein into single entries with the most common DNA and genes. TCRdb, rather than the study authors, made the V and J calls. The sample table shows 85,000 or so distinct CDR3 sequences, and roughly 9.2% are seen once. The ten largest clones capture approximately 1.1% of the sample.

Sequencing used naive CD8+ T cells from blood. The cell subset or site tag for this specimen amounts to: naive T cells, CD45RA high CD27+. The V and J genes are TRBV9 and TRBJ2-2, and 10 junction bases match TRBD2. This receptor was identified in a human donor in good health. The CDR3 region has the sequence CASGLAGAVFGTGELFF. The DNA sequence reads TGTGCCAGCGGCCTAGCGGGAGCTGTTTTCGGCACCGGGGAGCTGTTTTTT.